This T cell receptor (beta chain) was found in a study of blood T cell repertoires in COVID-19. With 3 bases removed from V and 0 bases from J, the gap between germline ends came to 12 bases. The germline gives CDR1 SGHNT, CDR2 YYREEE (reference sequence). The CDR3 covers 15 residues. Sequencing was performed with immunoSEQ multiplex PCR; in TCRdb, only in-frame clones are kept and a portion is missing. The sample contains 60,000 to 85,000 clones, 91% of which appear only once. The sequenced sample was peripheral blood. This clonotype originated in a man aged 40-50 years with COVID-19, enrolled during active disease. The chain carries TRBV5-4 and TRBJ1-2, with D possibly being TRBD1 (6 bases). The CDR3 loop reads CASSSPGQSNYGYTF. In DNA form, the CDR3 reads TGTGCCAGCAGCTCCCCGGGACAATCTAACTATGGCTACACCTTC.